This TCR beta chain came from a study of blood T cell repertoires in COVID-19. As for the study in general: Some COVID-19 samples were acute and others convalescent; all came from the United States, Italy and Spain.

Recruits, aged roughly 18 to 90 years, lived in 24 US areas. Measured with immunoSEQ multiplex PCR; TCRdb has only the in-frame clones, and not every one. Altogether more than 300,000 clones are present, 80% to 90% being singletons, with the ten largest covering approximately 1.9%. From germline, CDR1 is SEHNR and CDR2 FQNEAQ (reference sequence). Trimming took 0 bases from V and 2 from J; bases not matched to a gene: 5. This CDR3 contains 16 residues. Sample: PBMCs or T cells enriched from blood (not recorded which). The receptor was isolated from a man between 40 and 49 years old in a cohort exposed to, infected with or recovered from COVID-19 (not recorded which). V usage is TRBV7-9 and J usage is TRBJ2-3, with 7 bases lining up with TRBD2. The CDR3 coding sequence is TGTGCCAGCAGCTTAGCGTCTAGCGGAATCACAGATACGCAGTATTTT. This codes for CASSLASSGITDTQYF.